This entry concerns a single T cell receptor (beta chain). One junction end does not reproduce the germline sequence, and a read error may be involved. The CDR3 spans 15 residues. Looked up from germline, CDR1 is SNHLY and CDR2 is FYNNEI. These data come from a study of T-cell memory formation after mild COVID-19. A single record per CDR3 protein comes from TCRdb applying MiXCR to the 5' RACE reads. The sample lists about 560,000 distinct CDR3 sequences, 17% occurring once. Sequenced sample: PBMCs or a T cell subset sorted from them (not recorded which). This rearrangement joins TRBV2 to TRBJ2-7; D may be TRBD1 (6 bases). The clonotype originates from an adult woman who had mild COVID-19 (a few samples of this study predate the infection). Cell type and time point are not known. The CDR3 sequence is CASSGPDRNPYGQYF. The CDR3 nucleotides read TGTGCCAGCAGTGGGCCCGACAGGAACCCCTACGGGCAGTACTTC.